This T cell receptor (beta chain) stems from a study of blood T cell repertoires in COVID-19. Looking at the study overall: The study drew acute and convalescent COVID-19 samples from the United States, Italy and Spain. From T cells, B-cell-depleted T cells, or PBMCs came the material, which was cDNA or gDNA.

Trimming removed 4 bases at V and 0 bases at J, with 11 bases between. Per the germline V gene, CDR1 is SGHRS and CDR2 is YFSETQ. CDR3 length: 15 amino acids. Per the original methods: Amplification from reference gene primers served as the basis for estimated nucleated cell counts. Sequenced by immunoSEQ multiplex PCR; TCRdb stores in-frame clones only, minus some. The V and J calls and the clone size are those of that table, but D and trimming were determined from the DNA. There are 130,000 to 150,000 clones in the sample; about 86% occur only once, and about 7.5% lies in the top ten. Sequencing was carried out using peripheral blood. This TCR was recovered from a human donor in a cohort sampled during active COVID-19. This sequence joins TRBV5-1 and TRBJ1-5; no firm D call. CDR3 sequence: CASSPSQNSNQPQHF. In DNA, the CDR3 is TGCGCCAGCAGCCCCTCACAGAATAGCAATCAGCCCCAGCATTTT.